Given below is one T cell receptor (beta chain) in context. Its antigen remains undetermined. No much larger clone is present one base from it, and per-base qualities are unavailable. This entry is derived from a study of CD4 T cell repertoires in COVID-19 (dated by TCRdb to the early 2020s). Background for the entire study: For cross-reactivity analysis, CFSE-low cells were expanded with IL-2 for less than eleven days, then relabeled and restimulated with spike proteins from other coronaviruses. The study characterized naturally processed CD4+ T cell responses to SARS-CoV-2 spike and nucleoprotein in COVID-19-recovered individuals, using TCR Vbeta sequencing to assess clonal composition. Subset-level TCR Vbeta repertoire analysis of SARS-CoV-2-reactive T cells was performed in a few recovered individuals.

Library creation used the immunoSEQ multiplex PCR assay. As for the authors' bioinformatics: The Chao-Jaccard similarity index and counts of shared clonotypes were used to quantify repertoire overlap between subsets. In TCRdb, the immuneACCESS table is reduced to in-frame sequences with V and J assigned. These tables do not hold every clone; where another copy was compared, an unresolved V gene accounts for under half, and the others remain unexplained. D and trimming were read from the DNA, whereas the V and J calls and clone size are those reported in that table. Recorded for this sample are approximately 75,000 clones; around four fifths of them occurred a single time. The ten largest clones take up about 0.61% of the sample. The CDR3 runs 14 amino acids, cysteine and phenylalanine included. CDR3 DNA only is kept here, 42 bases in frame from base 1. V is cut by 2 bases and J by 1 base, and the space between the germline ends is 8 bases. For CDR1 and CDR2, the germline V gene (reference sequence) lists MNHNY and SVGAGI.

Broader findings and caveats from the paper: Several of the most expanded SARS-CoV-2-reactive clonotypes were shared between two or all three memory subsets, suggesting intraclonal diversification. Between roughly 6 and 28% of SARS-CoV-2 clonotypes were also detected in secondary cultures stimulated with SARS-CoV and/or HKU1 spike, a finding consistent with cross-reactivity.

The time point label for this specimen denotes: sample from a COVID-19-recovered individual after infection. Donors were patients who had recovered from mild-to-severe COVID-19. Uncultured memory T cell samples were subjected to sequencing directly after ex vivo isolation. From peripheral blood mononuclear cells, the researchers isolated CD4+ total memory, central memory, effector memory and circulating T follicular helper cells. Here the chain combines TRBV6-6 and TRBJ2-5; confidence is insufficient to name the D gene. Sequenced material: CD4+ T cells from peripheral blood, taken after recovery from COVID-19. The clonotype comes from a human donor who had COVID-19. The bases are TGTGCCAGCAGTTACGGGTCCAGCCAAGAGACCCAGTACTTC. Translation gives CASSYGSSQETQYF.